The entry below gives a single T cell receptor beta chain sequence along with its context. CDR3 size: 15 residues. V trimming: 2 bases; J trimming: 1 base; junction bases outside the gene matches: 2. From germline, CDR1 is MNHEY and CDR2 SVGAGI. This sample is part of a study of blood T cell repertoires in COVID-19. On the study more broadly: Specimens from acute and convalescent COVID-19 originated in the United States, Italy and Spain. PBMCs, B-cell-depleted T cells, or T cells provided the cDNA or gDNA that made up the material.

Original analysis: Amplification from reference gene primers served as the basis for estimated nucleated cell counts. TCRdb keeps only in-frame clones here, not all; method: immunoSEQ multiplex PCR. V, J and clone size derive from that table, while D and trimming were established from the DNA sequence. The sample contains 150,000 to 200,000 clones, roughly 88% of which appear only once. The chain has TRBV6-5 and TRBJ1-5, with 7 bases lining up with TRBD1. Sequencing used peripheral blood. This receptor was identified in a man aged 55 to 69 with acute or convalescent COVID-19. CDR3 sequence (DNA): TGTGCCAGCAGTTACCGGGGACAGAGCAATCAGCCCCAGCATTTT. This codes for CASSYRGQSNQPQHF.